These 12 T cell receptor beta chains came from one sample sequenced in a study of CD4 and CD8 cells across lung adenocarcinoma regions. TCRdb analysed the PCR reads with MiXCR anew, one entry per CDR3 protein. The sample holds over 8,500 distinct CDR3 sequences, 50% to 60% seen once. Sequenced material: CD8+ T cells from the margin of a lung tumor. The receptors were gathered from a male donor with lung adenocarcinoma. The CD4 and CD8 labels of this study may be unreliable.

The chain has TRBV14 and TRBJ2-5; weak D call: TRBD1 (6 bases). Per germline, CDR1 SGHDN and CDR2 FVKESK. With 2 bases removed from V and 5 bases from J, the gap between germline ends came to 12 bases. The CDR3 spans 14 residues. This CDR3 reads CASSQQGLRETQYF. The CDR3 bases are TGTGCCAGCAGCCAACAGGGGCTCCGGGAGACCCAGTACTTC.

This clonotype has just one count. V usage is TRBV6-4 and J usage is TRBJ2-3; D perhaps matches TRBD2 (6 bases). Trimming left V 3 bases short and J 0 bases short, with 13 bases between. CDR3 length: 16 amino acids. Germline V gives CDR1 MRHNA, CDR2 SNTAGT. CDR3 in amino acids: CASSERAGGSTDTQYF. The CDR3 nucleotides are TGTGCCAGCAGTGAGAGGGCTGGAGGGAGCACAGATACGCAGTATTTT.

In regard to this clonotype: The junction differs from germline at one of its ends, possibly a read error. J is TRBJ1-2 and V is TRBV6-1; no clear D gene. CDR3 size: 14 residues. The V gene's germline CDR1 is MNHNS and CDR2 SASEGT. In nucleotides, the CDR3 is TGTGCCATCAGTGAAGCAGCTACCATCTATGGCTACACCTTC. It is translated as CAISEAATIYGYTF.

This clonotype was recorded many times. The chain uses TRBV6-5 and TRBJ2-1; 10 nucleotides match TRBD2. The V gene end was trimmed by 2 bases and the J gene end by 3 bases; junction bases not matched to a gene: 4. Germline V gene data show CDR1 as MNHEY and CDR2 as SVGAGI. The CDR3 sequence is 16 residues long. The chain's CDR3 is CASSYRTSGDYNEQFF. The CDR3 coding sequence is TGTGCCAGCAGTTACCGGACTAGCGGCGACTACAATGAGCAGTTCTTC.

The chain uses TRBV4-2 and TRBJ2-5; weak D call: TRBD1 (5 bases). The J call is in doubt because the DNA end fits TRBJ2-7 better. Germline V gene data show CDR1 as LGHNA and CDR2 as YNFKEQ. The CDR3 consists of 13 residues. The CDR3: CASSQQRRGEQYF. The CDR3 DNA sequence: TGTGCCAGCAGCCAACAGCGAAGGGGCGAGCAGTACTTC.

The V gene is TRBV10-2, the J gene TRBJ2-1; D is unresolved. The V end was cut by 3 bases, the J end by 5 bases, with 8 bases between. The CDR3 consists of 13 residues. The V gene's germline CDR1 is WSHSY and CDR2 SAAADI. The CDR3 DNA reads TGCGCCAGCAGTGATCGGACGGACAATGAGCAGTTCTTC. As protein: CASSDRTDNEQFF.

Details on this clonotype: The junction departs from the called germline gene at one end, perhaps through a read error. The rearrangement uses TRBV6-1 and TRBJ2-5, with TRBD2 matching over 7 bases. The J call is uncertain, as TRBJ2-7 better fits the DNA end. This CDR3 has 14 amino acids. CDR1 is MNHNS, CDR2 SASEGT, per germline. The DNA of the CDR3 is TGTGCCAGCCTGAGGCTAGCGGACTCCTCCGAGCAGTACTTC. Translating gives CASLRLADSSEQYF.

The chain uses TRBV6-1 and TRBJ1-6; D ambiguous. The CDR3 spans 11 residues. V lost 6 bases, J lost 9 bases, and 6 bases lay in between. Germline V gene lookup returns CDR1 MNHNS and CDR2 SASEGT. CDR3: CASSEVSPLHF. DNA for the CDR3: TGTGCCAGCAGCGAGGTTTCACCCCTCCACTTT.

The CDR3, as DNA: TGTGCCAGCAGTTACTCGACTAACACCGGGGAGCTGTTTTTT. Translation gives CASSYSTNTGELFF. The chain uses TRBV6-5 and TRBJ2-2; D gene ambiguous. CDR3 size: 14 residues. With 0 bases removed from V and 2 bases from J, the gap between germline ends came to 4 bases. From germline, CDR1 is MNHEY and CDR2 SVGAGI.

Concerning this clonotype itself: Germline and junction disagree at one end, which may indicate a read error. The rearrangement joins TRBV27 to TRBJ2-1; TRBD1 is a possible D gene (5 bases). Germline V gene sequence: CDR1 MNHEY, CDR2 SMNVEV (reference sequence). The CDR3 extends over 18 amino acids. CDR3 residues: CASSSPQGQVVGNNEQFF. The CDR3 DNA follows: TGTGCCAGCAGTTCGCCGCAGGGTCAGGTTGTGGGAAACAATGAGCAGTTTTTT.

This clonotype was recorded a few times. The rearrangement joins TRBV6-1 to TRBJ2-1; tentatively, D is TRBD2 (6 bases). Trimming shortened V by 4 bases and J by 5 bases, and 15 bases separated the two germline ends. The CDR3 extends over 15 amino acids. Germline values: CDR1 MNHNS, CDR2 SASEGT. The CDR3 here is CASSGDSGMNNEQFF. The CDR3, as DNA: TGTGCCAGCAGTGGTGATAGCGGCATGAACAATGAGCAGTTCTTC.

The CDR3 reads CASSGRADGTEEQYF. CDR3 nucleotides: TGTGCCAGCAGCGGACGGGCGGATGGGACCGAGGAGCAGTATTTT. The chain combines TRBV6-1 with TRBJ2-2; D might be TRBD1 or TRBD2, each matching 5 bases. The J call is doubtful: the DNA matches TRBJ2-3 better. CDR3 length equals 15 residues. Germline V gene data show CDR1 as MNHNS and CDR2 as SASEGT.